These 29 T cell receptor beta chains share one sample of origin, sequenced in a study of T cells after yellow fever vaccination. One entry per CDR3 protein results from TCRdb running MiXCR on the 5' RACE reads. The data hold approximately 610,000 distinct CDR3 sequences, with around 17% observed a single time. Sample: PBMCs, taken 4 to 6 days after the first yellow fever vaccination. The receptor source for this set is a man aged 18-30 years who received the YFV17D yellow fever vaccine.

The chain carries TRBV5-1 and TRBJ2-5; the D gene is possibly TRBD1 (5 bases). Trimming stripped 4 bases from V and 3 bases from J, with 16 bases between. The CDR3 contains 15 residues. Germline-derived CDR1 and CDR2 are SGHRS and YFSETQ. CDR3 bases: TGCGCCAGCAGCATAGCAGGGTCAAAGGAAGAGACCCAGTACTTC. It yields the protein CASSIAGSKEETQYF.

The chain couples TRBV7-3 to TRBJ2-7; 7 bases map to TRBD2. Trimming at V came to 0 bases and at J to 3 bases, leaving 5 bases not matched to a gene. The CDR3 sequence is 15 residues long. Looked up from germline, CDR1 is SGHTA and CDR2 is FQGTGA. DNA for the CDR3: TGTGCCAGCAGCTTAACGGGGGAGGGGTACTACGAGCAGTACTTC. Its translation is CASSLTGEGYYEQYF.

This clonotype has a count of ten or more. The rearrangement uses TRBV27 and TRBJ2-5, with 7 bases identical to TRBD2. The trim removed 6 bases at V and 4 bases at J, leaving 11 bases unmatched. The CDR3 is 15 residues long. Germline V gives CDR1 MNHEY, CDR2 SMNVEV (reference sequence). CDR3 protein: CASRGELATSETQYF. The DNA for the CDR3 is TGTGCCAGCAGGGGGGAACTAGCGACTTCAGAGACCCAGTACTTC.

The J gene is TRBJ2-2, the V gene TRBV9; 7 positions match TRBD1. The V gene's germline CDR1 is SGDLS and CDR2 YYNGEE. The CDR3 runs 22 residues. The V gene end was trimmed by 0 bases and the J gene end by 4 bases; junction bases not matched to a gene: 24. As DNA, the CDR3 is TGTGCCAGCAGCGTAGGGCCCGCTACCGGGACAGTGGGCCTTAAGAGCACCGGGGAGCTGTTTTTT. This encodes CASSVGPATGTVGLKSTGELFF.

The table lists this clonotype with many counts. This chain joins TRBV7-2 and TRBJ1-2; D possibly corresponds to TRBD1 (5 bases). The length of the CDR3 is 13 residues. V shed 5 bases and J shed 2 bases, with 9 bases lying between them. CDR1 is SGHTA, CDR2 FQGNSA, per germline. The CDR3 sequence is CASSPDKNYGYTF. CDR3 DNA: TGTGCCAGCAGCCCGGACAAGAACTATGGCTACACCTTC.

A few counts support this clonotype. This chain links TRBV5-1 with TRBJ2-3; D gene unclear. This CDR3 has 13 residues. V gave up 3 bases and J gave up 8 bases, with 13 bases separating them. The germline gives CDR1 SGHRS, CDR2 YFSETQ. CDR3 coding DNA: TGCGCCAGCAGCTACGAAGGGCGAGGTACGCAGTATTTT. It is translated as CASSYEGRGTQYF.

The rearrangement uses TRBV15 and TRBJ1-2; D unresolved. Germline V gene data show CDR1 as LNHNV and CDR2 as YYDKDF (reference sequence). The V end was cut by 1 base, the J end by 2 bases, with 14 bases between. The CDR3 length is 16 residues. CDR3 nucleotide sequence: TGTGCCACCAGCAGAGCTCGAGACCAAAGGAACTATGGCTACACCTTC. Protein product: CATSRARDQRNYGYTF.

This clonotype was found a few times. The V gene is TRBV29-1, the J gene TRBJ2-5; perhaps D is TRBD1 or TRBD2 (6 bases each). The germline V and J ends were trimmed by 3 bases and 1 base, with 15 bases remaining between them. In germline, CDR1 is SQVTM, CDR2 ANQGSEA. The CDR3 contains 15 residues. CDR3 in amino acids: CSVEMGGDIQETQYF. Here the CDR3 DNA reads TGCAGCGTTGAGATGGGCGGGGACATCCAAGAGACCCAGTACTTC.

The chain employs TRBV5-4 and TRBJ2-3; the match to TRBD2 covers 11 bases. Germline CDR1 reads SGHNT; CDR2 reads YYREEE (reference sequence). V dropped 0 bases and J dropped 6; count of bases not matched to a gene: 3. The CDR3 is 15 residues long. CDR3 sequence (DNA): TGTGCCAGCAGCTTGGCGTCTAGCGGGGGGGATACGCAGTATTTT. Its protein product is CASSLASSGGDTQYF.

This clonotype has only one observation. The chain joins TRBV25-1 to TRBJ1-6; 11 bases line up with TRBD1. The V and J ends lost 0 bases and 7 bases, in that order; junction bases with no gene match: 2. The CDR3 is 16 amino acids. Per germline, CDR1 MGHDK and CDR2 SYGVNS. The DNA of the CDR3 is TGTGCCAGCAGTGAATATGGGACAGGGGGGAATTCACCCCTCCACTTT. Translating gives CASSEYGTGGNSPLHF.

The rearrangement uses TRBV10-3 and TRBJ2-3; the D is unclear. V was trimmed by 4 bases and J by 1 base, leaving 12 bases between them. The germline V gene has CDR1 ENHRY and CDR2 SYGVKD. The CDR3 has 15 amino acids. CDR3 nucleotide sequence: TGTGCCATCAGTGTAACGGACCGACGCACAGATACGCAGTATTTT. Encoded protein: CAISVTDRRTDTQYF.

The chain joins TRBV9 to TRBJ2-5, with D possibly TRBD2 on 7 matching bases. From germline, CDR1 is SGDLS and CDR2 YYNGEE. V was shortened by 0 bases and J by 5 bases, with 14 bases between the two germline ends. This CDR3 contains 15 residues. For the CDR3, the DNA is TGTGCCAGCAGCGTAGGGAGGGGGGGCCTGGAGACCCAGTACTTC. It translates to CASSVGRGGLETQYF.

This clonotype was picked up a small number of times. The rearrangement uses TRBV5-1 and TRBJ2-7; 10 bases fit TRBD1. The CDR3 spans 14 residues. V lost 5 bases, J lost 6 bases, and 8 bases stayed unmatched. Germline assignment: CDR1 SGHRS and CDR2 YFSETQ. Written as DNA, the CDR3 is TGCGCCAGCAGTACCGGGACAGGGGATTTCGAGCAGTACGTC. This gives the protein CASSTGTGDFEQYV.

This clonotype was seen at least ten times. The chain joins TRBV2 to TRBJ2-7; D is undetermined. V was clipped by 0 bases and J by 0 bases, with 3 bases between them. CDR3 length equals 13 residues. CDR1 SNHLY and CDR2 FYNNEI come from the germline V gene. Here the CDR3 reads CASSEAHSYEQYF. The CDR3 DNA reads TGTGCCAGCAGTGAAGCGCACTCCTACGAGCAGTACTTC.

This chain uses TRBV6-2 or TRBV6-3 with TRBJ2-1; D is uncertain. The CDR3 consists of 15 residues. V was pared by 0 bases and J by 0 bases, with 6 bases between. CDR1 and CDR2 (germline): MNHEY, SVGEGT. The CDR3 DNA reads TGTGCCAGCAGTTACTCAATGGGCTCCTACAATGAGCAGTTCTTC. This codes for CASSYSMGSYNEQFF.

This clonotype was found a few times. The V and J genes are TRBV7-2 and TRBJ2-1, with 12 bases fitting TRBD2. The CDR3 spans 15 residues. J was trimmed by 8 bases and V by 5 bases; bases with no gene match: 7. Germline V CDR1 and CDR2: SGHTA, FQGNSA. Here the CDR3 DNA reads TGTGCCAGCAGCCCATCTAGCGGGGGGGCTTATGAGCAGTTCTTC. Protein product: CASSPSSGGAYEQFF.

This chain joins TRBV15 and TRBJ2-2, with D perhaps matching TRBD1 or TRBD2 (5 bases each). The CDR3 extends over 15 amino acids. Trimming removed 0 bases at V and 2 bases at J, with 7 bases between. CDR1 and CDR2 from the germline V gene are LNHNV and YYDKDF (reference sequence). This CDR3 reads CATSRDWDNTGELFF. In DNA form, the CDR3 reads TGTGCCACCAGCAGAGATTGGGACAACACCGGGGAGCTGTTTTTT.

This clonotype showed up just a few times. The chain couples TRBV6-1 to TRBJ1-5; D not resolved. Trimming removed 5 bases at V and 4 bases at J, with 9 bases between. Germline lookup yields CDR1 MNHNS and CDR2 SASEGT. CDR3 length equals 13 residues. The DNA for the CDR3 is TGTGCCAGCAGTCCGTCCGGAAATCAGCCCCAGCATTTT. Protein: CASSPSGNQPQHF.

This clonotype was detected only a few times. The chain is built from TRBV4-3 and TRBJ1-2; D may be TRBD1 (6 bases). The CDR3 totals 16 residues. Germline CDR1 reads LGHNA; CDR2 reads YSLEER. V was cut by 0 bases and J by 3 bases, with 14 bases left in between. The CDR3: CASSQDGGRGHYGYTF. As DNA, the CDR3 is TGCGCCAGCAGCCAAGATGGGGGCAGGGGACACTATGGCTACACCTTC.

The chain has TRBV20-1 and TRBJ2-3, with unresolved D. The CDR3 is 14 residues long. CDR1 and CDR2 (germline): DFQATT, SNEGSKA (reference sequence). Trimming pared 2 bases from V and 1 base from J, leaving 10 bases between. Written as DNA, the CDR3 is TGCAGTGCTAGATTGGACCGAGGCACAGATACGCAGTATTTT. This encodes CSARLDRGTDTQYF.

The gene calls are TRBV5-6 and TRBJ2-6, with a weak D call TRBD2 (5 bases). V was trimmed by 2 bases and J by 1 base, leaving 7 bases between them. CDR1 and CDR2 (germline): SGHDT, YYEEEE. CDR3 length: 15 amino acids. The CDR3 DNA is TGTGCCAGCAGCTTCGGGAAGTCTGGGGCCAACGTCCTGACTTTC. It translates to CASSFGKSGANVLTF.

The chain joins TRBV12-3 or TRBV12-4 to TRBJ2-2, with D possibly being TRBD1 (5 bases). V was shortened by 5 bases and J by 4 bases, with 8 bases between the two germline ends. The CDR3 is 13 residues long. The CDR3 region is CASSRQSTGELFF. CDR3 coding DNA: TGTGCCAGCAGTCGACAGAGCACCGGGGAGCTGTTTTTT.

Remarks on this clonotype: One end of the junction is discordant with germline, which a read error may explain. V usage is TRBV5-1 and J usage is TRBJ2-1; 7 bases fit TRBD1. Germline V gene lookup returns CDR1 SGHRS and CDR2 YFSETQ. CDR3 length: 14 residues. In nucleotides, the CDR3 is TGCGCGACTCGGGGACAGTCCTCCAACAATGAGCAGTTCTTC. Amino acid sequence: CATRGQSSNNEQFF. Using reference TRBV5-1 and TRBJ2-1 for the parts outside the CDR3, the full variable domain is KAGVTQTPRYLIKTRGQQVTLSCSPISGHRSVSWYQQTPGQGLQFLFEYFSETQRNKGNFPGRFSGRQFSNSRSEMNVSTLELGDSALYLCATRGQSSNNEQFFGPGTRLTVL.

This clonotype was counted a few times. The gene calls are TRBV7-9 and TRBJ1-1, with D maybe TRBD1 (6 bases). CDR1 SEHNR and CDR2 FQNEAQ come from the germline V gene (reference sequence). The CDR3 totals 11 residues. V was trimmed by 3 bases and J by 12 bases, leaving 11 bases between them. The CDR3 bases are TGTGCCAGCAGCTTTTATGGGGGCTCTTTCTTT. This codes for CASSFYGGSFF.

The genes are TRBV7-3 and TRBJ2-1, with D possibly being TRBD1 (5 bases). Per the germline V gene, CDR1 is SGHTA and CDR2 is FQGTGA. There are 15 residues in the CDR3. Trimming cost V 3 bases and J 9 bases, with 18 bases left between them. The CDR3 nucleotides are TGTGCCAGCAGCTTGGCGGCAGGGTCTGTCGGTGAGCAGTTCTTC. Translation: CASSLAAGSVGEQFF.

The CDR3 coding sequence is TGTGCCAGCAGCTTTGATCTAACCACCGGGGAGCTGTTTTTT. Translation: CASSFDLTTGELFF. This chain uses TRBV7-9 with TRBJ2-2; D is unresolved. Deletions cut 3 bases from V and 4 bases from J, with 9 bases between. There are 14 residues in the CDR3. Germline V gene lookup returns CDR1 SEHNR and CDR2 FQNEAQ (reference sequence). The full variable domain, its missing parts supplied by reference TRBV7-9 and TRBJ2-2, is DTGVSQNPRHKITKRGQNVTFRCDPISEHNRLYWYRQTLGQGPEFLTYFQNEAQLEKSRLLSDRFSAERPKGSFSTLEIQRTEQGDSAMYLCASSFDLTTGELFFGEGSRLTVL.

The chain uses TRBV7-2 and TRBJ2-1; the match to TRBD2 covers 8 bases. Trimming cost V 4 bases and J 8 bases; bases outside gene matches: 10. CDR1 is SGHTA and CDR2 is FQGNSA in the germline V gene. This CDR3 has 15 amino acids. CDR3 sequence (DNA): TGTGCCAGCAGCTCTTATAGCGGGGTCTTAGATGAGCAGTTCTTC. Translation gives CASSSYSGVLDEQFF.

This clonotype was seen a handful of times. V is TRBV7-6 and J is TRBJ2-1; 14 bases map to TRBD2. Per the germline V gene, CDR1 is SGHVS and CDR2 is FNYEAQ. The CDR3 runs to 17 residues. After removal of 5 bases from V and 9 bases from J, the junction contained 12 bases not matched to a gene. The CDR3 region is CASSRLAGGSTFGEQFF. As DNA, the CDR3 is TGTGCCAGCAGCAGACTAGCGGGGGGGTCGACGTTCGGTGAGCAGTTCTTC.

The chain combines TRBV28 with TRBJ2-1; TRBD2 is a possible D gene (5 bases). Germline lookup yields CDR1 MDHEN and CDR2 SYDVKM. Trimming removed 3 bases at V and 2 bases at J, with 14 bases between. The length of the CDR3 is 16 residues. CDR3 loop: CASSLFAAGTYNEQFF. The CDR3 DNA follows: TGTGCCAGCAGTTTGTTTGCGGCGGGCACCTACAATGAGCAGTTCTTC.